These 25 T cell receptor beta chains share one sample of origin, sequenced in a study of blood T cell repertoires in COVID-19. Produced via immunoSEQ multiplex PCR; TCRdb's table is partial and in-frame only. The table lists 250,000 to 300,000 clones, approximately 83% of them singletons. Sequenced material: peripheral blood. The receptors here all came from a woman in her sixties or seventies with acute or convalescent COVID-19.

The count of this clone is one. This chain joins TRBV6-1 and TRBJ1-5, with TRBD1 as a possible D gene (5 bases). The CDR3 sequence is 16 residues long. Germline CDR1 and CDR2: MNHNS and SASEGT. V was clipped by 4 bases and J by 3 bases, with 16 bases between them. The CDR3 region has the DNA TGTGCCAGCAGTGGCCCCCGGAGGGGACTCAATCAGCCCCAGCATTTT. This codes for CASSGPRRGLNQPQHF.

V gene TRBV15 combines with J gene TRBJ1-4; D remains unclear. Per the germline V gene, CDR1 is LNHNV and CDR2 is YYDKDF (reference sequence). V lost 0 bases to trimming and J lost 10 bases, with 15 bases between them. This CDR3 contains 15 residues. The CDR3 nucleotides read TGTGCCACCAGCAGAGATCTTGCAGGTCCCCCAAAACTGTTTTTT. This gives the protein CATSRDLAGPPKLFF. The full variable domain, its missing parts supplied by reference TRBV15 and TRBJ1-4, is DAMVIQNPRYQVTQFGKPVTLSCSQTLNHNVMYWYQQKSSQAPKLLFHYYDKDFNNEADTPDNFQSRRPNTSFCFLDIRSPGLGDTAMYLCATSRDLAGPPKLFFGSGTQLSVL.

The CDR3: CASSPPAGGNSPLHF. The CDR3 bases are TGTGCCAGCTCACCACCGGCAGGGGGAAATTCACCCCTCCACTTT. The genes are TRBV18 and TRBJ1-6; 7 bases map to TRBD1. Germline values: CDR1 KGHSH, CDR2 LQKENI. After removal of 0 bases from V and 7 bases from J, the junction contained 3 bases not matched to a gene. CDR3 length equals 15 residues. Full variable domain (remainder filled in from reference TRBV18 and TRBJ1-6): NAGVMQNPRHLVRRRGQEARLRCSPMKGHSHVYWYRQLPEEGLKFMVYLQKENIIDESGMPKERFSAEFPKEGPSILRIQQVVRGDSAAYFCASSPPAGGNSPLHFGNGTRLTVT.

The table lists this clone with a few counts. The V gene is TRBV3-1 (or the pseudogene TRBV3-2), the J gene TRBJ2-1, with D possibly TRBD1 on 5 matching bases. From germline, CDR1 is LGHDT and CDR2 YNNKEL (reference sequence). Trimming removed 0 bases from V and 7 bases from J, with 16 bases in between. CDR3 length: 16 residues. The CDR3 DNA sequence: TGTGCCAGCAGCCAAGATGCAGGGCCCAACTTAAATGAGCAGTTCTTC. Residues: CASSQDAGPNLNEQFF.

This CDR3 is CASSRRTGSGNTIYF. In nucleotides, the CDR3 is TGTGCCAGTAGCCGGAGGACAGGGAGTGGAAACACCATATATTTT. This chain joins TRBV19 and TRBJ1-3; 8 bases align to TRBD1. This CDR3 has 15 amino acids. Per the germline V gene, CDR1 is LNHDA and CDR2 is SQIVND (reference sequence). The V segment lost 6 bases and the J segment 3 bases; nucleotides outside the gene matches: 7.

The chain recombines TRBV29-1 with TRBJ1-5; 8 bases align to TRBD1. V dropped 6 bases and J dropped 1; count of bases not matched to a gene: 5. The CDR3 length is 14 residues. Germline loops: CDR1 SQVTM, CDR2 ANQGSEA. DNA for the CDR3: TGCAGCGTATCAGGGGGCCTGAGCAATCAGCCCCAGCATTTT. It codes for CSVSGGLSNQPQHF.

V is TRBV4-2 and J is TRBJ1-2; a weak D match, TRBD1 (6 bases). Germline V lookup: CDR1 LGHNA, CDR2 YNFKEQ. The CDR3 is 14 residues long. Between the trimmed V and J ends, which lost 2 bases and 6 bases, there was a span of 13 bases. The CDR3 loop is CASSQTGNVDGYTF. The CDR3 DNA is TGTGCCAGCAGCCAAACAGGGAATGTCGATGGCTACACCTTC.

This chain connects TRBV6-5 to TRBJ1-1; perhaps TRBD1 as D (6 bases). Germline V gives CDR1 MNHEY, CDR2 SVGAGI. Trimming took off 6 bases at V and 5 bases at J, with 19 bases between the two ends. This CDR3 spans 15 amino acids. The CDR3 is CASSRTTGRVTEAFF. DNA for the CDR3: TGTGCCAGCAGCCGGACGACAGGAAGAGTGACTGAAGCTTTCTTT.

The chain links TRBV29-1 to TRBJ2-2, with 8 bases matching TRBD2. The CDR3 length is 14 residues. With 7 bases clipped from V and 5 bases from J, the junction kept 9 bases outside the gene matches. Germline CDR1 reads SQVTM; CDR2 reads ANQGSEA. CDR3 sequence: CSGGSGGRTGELFF. The CDR3 nucleotides are TGCAGCGGGGGGAGCGGGGGCCGAACCGGGGAGCTGTTTTTT.

The chain has TRBV5-5 and TRBJ1-3; D remains unclear. The CDR3 loop spans 15 amino acids. Deletions cut 4 bases from V and 0 bases from J, with 11 bases between. Germline CDR1 and CDR2: SGHKS and YYEKEE (reference sequence). CDR3 sequence (DNA): TGTGCCAGCAGCCCGTGGAGTTACTCTGGAAACACCATATATTTT. Amino acid sequence: CASSPWSYSGNTIYF. The full variable domain, rest sourced from reference TRBV5-5 and TRBJ1-3, is DAGVTQSPTHLIKTRGQQVTLRCSPISGHKSVSWYQQVLGQGPQFIFQYYEKEERGRGNFPDRFSARQFPNYSSELNVNALLLGDSALYLCASSPWSYSGNTIYFGEGSWLTVV.

This clone has a handful of counts. The chain is built from TRBV11-2 and TRBJ1-2, with D maybe TRBD1 (6 bases). Per the germline V gene, CDR1 is SGHAT and CDR2 is FQNNGV. V shed 6 bases and J shed 8 bases, with 19 bases lying between them. CDR3 length equals 14 residues. CDR3 loop: CASRRGAASGGYTF. The CDR3 DNA reads TGTGCCAGCAGGCGGGGGGCAGCGTCGGGAGGCTACACCTTC.

The CDR3 here is CASRGTGSNEKLFF. The CDR3 DNA sequence: TGTGCCAGCAGGGGGACAGGATCGAATGAAAAACTGTTTTTT. The chain links TRBV5-6 to TRBJ1-4, with 8 bases identical to TRBD1. CDR1 is SGHDT, CDR2 YYEEEE, per germline. The J segment lost 5 bases and the V segment lost 5 bases, leaving 5 bases of the junction unmatched. This CDR3 is 14 amino acids long.

The rearrangement links TRBV19 to TRBJ1-2; D remains ambiguous. The CDR3 spans 15 residues. V lost 5 bases, J lost 3 bases, and 16 bases lay in between. CDR1 is LNHDA and CDR2 is SQIVND in the germline V gene (reference sequence). CDR3 nucleotides: TGTGCCAGTAGTCGACGACGTCCGGGAGACTATGGCTACACCTTC. Protein: CASSRRRPGDYGYTF. Using reference TRBV19 and TRBJ1-2 for the parts outside the CDR3, the full variable domain is DGGITQSPKYLFRKEGQNVTLSCEQNLNHDAMYWYRQDPGQGLRLIYYSQIVNDFQKGDIAEGYSVSREKKESFPLTVTSAQKNPTAFYLCASSRRRPGDYGYTFGSGTRLTVV.

This rearrangement joins TRBV18 to TRBJ1-5; 9 nucleotides match TRBD1. With 2 bases clipped from V and 4 bases from J, the junction kept 3 bases outside the gene matches. CDR1 is KGHSH and CDR2 is LQKENI in the germline V gene. The CDR3 covers 15 residues. CDR3 loop: CASSPTGTGNQPQHF. The DNA for the CDR3 is TGTGCCAGCTCACCAACGGGGACAGGGAATCAGCCCCAGCATTTT.

V usage is TRBV24-1 and J usage is TRBJ2-1; D might be TRBD1 (6 bases). The CDR3 is 14 amino acids. The germline V and J ends were trimmed by 9 bases and 7 bases, with 18 bases remaining between them. CDR1 and CDR2 from the germline V gene are KGHDR and SFDVKD. The CDR3 DNA reads TGTGCCACCTCGAGGGCAGGGGCCTTAAATGAGCAGTTCTTC. Translating it yields CATSRAGALNEQFF.

V usage is TRBV6-5 and J usage is TRBJ2-7, with a possible D match to TRBD1 (6 bases). The CDR3 sequence is 15 residues long. The V gene lost 6 bases and the J gene lost 0 bases, with 15 bases spanning the gap. The V gene's germline CDR1 is MNHEY and CDR2 SVGAGI. The CDR3 reads CASSASGDLSYEQYF. CDR3 bases: TGTGCCAGCAGCGCCTCAGGGGACCTCTCCTACGAGCAGTACTTC.

This chain connects TRBV12-5 to TRBJ1-1, with no clear D. The ends were cut back, 5 bases at V and 4 bases at J, with 11 bases in the middle. The V gene's germline CDR1 is LGHNT and CDR2 FRNRAP. CDR3 length: 13 amino acids. DNA for the CDR3: TGTGCTAGTGGTCCCTCAGGAGGCACTGAAGCTTTCTTT. It encodes CASGPSGGTEAFF.

The J gene is TRBJ2-3, the V gene TRBV2; 10 nucleotides agree with TRBD2. Trimming took 4 bases from V and 13 from J; bases not matched to a gene: 8. The CDR3 length is 13 residues. CDR1 and CDR2 (germline): SNHLY, FYNNEI. Here the CDR3 DNA reads TGTGCCAGCAGTGGGGCAAGGAGCGGGGGGGAGTATTTT. Amino acids: CASSGARSGGEYF.

The V gene is TRBV10-3, the J gene TRBJ1-1; 7 bases align to TRBD1. V trimming: 6 bases; J trimming: 4 bases; junction bases outside the gene matches: 8. Per germline, CDR1 ENHRY and CDR2 SYGVKD. This CDR3 is built from 14 residues. The CDR3 DNA reads as TGTGCCATCAGGGACACAGGGGTCGGCACTGAAGCTTTCTTT. Translation gives CAIRDTGVGTEAFF.

This chain links TRBV3-1 (or the pseudogene TRBV3-2) with TRBJ1-2; D is ambiguous. The V gene lost 5 bases and the J gene lost 10 bases, with 11 bases spanning the gap. This CDR3 has 11 amino acids. Germline CDR1 and CDR2: LGHDT and YNNKEL (reference sequence). The CDR3 nucleotides are TGTGCCAGCAGCTCCCTCCGGGACTACACCTTC. Its translation: CASSSLRDYTF.

The V gene is TRBV15, the J gene TRBJ1-5, with D uncertain. Deletions cut 11 bases from V and 3 bases from J, with 11 bases between. Per the germline V gene, CDR1 is LNHNV and CDR2 is YYDKDF (reference sequence). The CDR3 sequence is 12 residues long. CDR3 loop: CAVGRYNQPQHF. The CDR3 region has the DNA TGTGCCGTGGGGAGGTACAATCAGCCCCAGCATTTT.

The rearrangement uses TRBV5-4 and TRBJ1-2; 9 nucleotides line up with TRBD1. Germline V lookup: CDR1 SGHNT, CDR2 YYREEE (reference sequence). After removal of 4 bases from V and 4 bases from J, the junction contained 2 bases not matched to a gene. The CDR3 contains 13 residues. This chain's CDR3 is CASSEDRGYGYTF. The CDR3 DNA sequence: TGTGCCAGCAGCGAGGACAGGGGCTATGGCTACACCTTC. Using reference TRBV5-4 and TRBJ1-2 for the parts outside the CDR3, the full variable domain is ETGVTQSPTHLIKTRGQQVTLRCSSQSGHNTVSWYQQALGQGPQFIFQYYREEENGRGNFPPRFSGLQFPNYSSELNVNALELDDSALYLCASSEDRGYGYTFGSGTRLTVV.

The CDR3 sequence: CASSTYSGVNEKLFF. CDR3 sequence (DNA): TGTGCCAGTAGTACCTACAGCGGGGTTAATGAAAAACTGTTTTTT. The chain recombines TRBV19 with TRBJ1-4; D gene ambiguous. Germline V lookup: CDR1 LNHDA, CDR2 SQIVND (reference sequence). V lost 4 bases, J lost 4 bases, and 13 bases lay in between. The CDR3 contains 15 residues.

The sample holds a few counts of this clone. The chain links TRBV7-9 to TRBJ1-2; the D gene is possibly TRBD1 (5 bases). V shed 2 bases and J shed 8 bases, with 18 bases lying between them. The CDR3 consists of 15 residues. Germline CDR1 SEHNR, CDR2 FQNEAQ (reference sequence). CDR3 sequence: CASSLRGSVYYGYTF. The CDR3, as DNA: TGTGCCAGCAGCTTAAGGGGCAGTGTCTATTACGGCTACACCTTC.

V gene TRBV30 combines with J gene TRBJ1-2; 7 bases fit TRBD1. Germline loops: CDR1 GTSNPN, CDR2 SVGIG (reference sequence). The CDR3 is 13 amino acids. V was clipped by 2 bases and J by 7 bases; unmatched bases: 7. This CDR3 is CAWSPPGQSGYTF. The CDR3 bases are TGTGCCTGGAGTCCACCGGGACAGAGTGGCTACACCTTC.